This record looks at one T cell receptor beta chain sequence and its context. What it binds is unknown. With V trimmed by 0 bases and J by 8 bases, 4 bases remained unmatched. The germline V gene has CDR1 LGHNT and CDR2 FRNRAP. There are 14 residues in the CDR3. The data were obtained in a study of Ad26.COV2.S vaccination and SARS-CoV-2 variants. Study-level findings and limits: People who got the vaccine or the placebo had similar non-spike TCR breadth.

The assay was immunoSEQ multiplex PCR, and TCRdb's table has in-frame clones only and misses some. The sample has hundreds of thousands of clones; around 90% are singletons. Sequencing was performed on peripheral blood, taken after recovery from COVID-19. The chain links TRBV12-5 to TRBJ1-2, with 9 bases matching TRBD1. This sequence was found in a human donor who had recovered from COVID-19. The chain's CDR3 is CASGLVRQGGGYTF. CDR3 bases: TGTGCTAGTGGTTTGGTAAGACAGGGGGGAGGCTACACCTTC.